The subject of this entry is one T cell receptor (beta chain). Clones were sequenced by immunoSEQ multiplex PCR, and TCRdb holds only the in-frame ones, with some missing. The data contain 100,000 to 150,000 clones, more than 85% of them singletons. The data stem from a study of T cell responses to AZD1222 COVID-19 vaccine. The germline CDR1 and CDR2 sequences are SQVTM and ANQGSEA. Trimming took off 3 bases at V and 1 base at J, with 13 bases between the two ends. CDR3 length: 15 residues. Source: peripheral blood, taken 28 days after the second AZD1222 dose. The chain combines TRBV29-1 with TRBJ2-1; D could derive from TRBD1 or TRBD2 (7 bases each). The TCR was taken from an adult who received the AZD1222 COVID-19 vaccine. Here the CDR3 DNA reads TGCAGCGTTGAGGGGAGGGGGCAGTCCTACAATGAGCAGTTCTTC. It yields the protein CSVEGRGQSYNEQFF.